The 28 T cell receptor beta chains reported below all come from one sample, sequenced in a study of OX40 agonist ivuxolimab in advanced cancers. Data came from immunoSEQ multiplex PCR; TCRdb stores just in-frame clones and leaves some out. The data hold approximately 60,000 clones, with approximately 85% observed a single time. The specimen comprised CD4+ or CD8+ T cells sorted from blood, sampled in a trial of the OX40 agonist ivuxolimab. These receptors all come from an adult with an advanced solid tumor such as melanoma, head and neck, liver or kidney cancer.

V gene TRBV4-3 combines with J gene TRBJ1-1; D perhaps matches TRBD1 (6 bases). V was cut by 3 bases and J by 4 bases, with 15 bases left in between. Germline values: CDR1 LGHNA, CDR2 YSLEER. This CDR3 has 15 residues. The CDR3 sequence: CASSQGWTALTEAFF. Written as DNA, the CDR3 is TGCGCCAGCAGCCAGGGATGGACAGCCCTCACTGAAGCTTTCTTT.

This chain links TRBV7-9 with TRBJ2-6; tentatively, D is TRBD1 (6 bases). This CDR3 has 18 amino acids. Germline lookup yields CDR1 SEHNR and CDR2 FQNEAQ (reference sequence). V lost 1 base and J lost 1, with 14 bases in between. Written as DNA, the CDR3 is TGTGCCAGCAGCTTAGTACAGGGTTTAGGGTCTGGGGCCAACGTCCTGACTTTC. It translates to CASSLVQGLGSGANVLTF.

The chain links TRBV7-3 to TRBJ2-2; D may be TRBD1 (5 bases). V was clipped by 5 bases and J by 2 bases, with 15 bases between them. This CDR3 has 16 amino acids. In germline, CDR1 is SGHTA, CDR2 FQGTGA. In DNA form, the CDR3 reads TGTGCCAGCAGCCCAAGCCTAGACAGAAACACCGGGGAGCTGTTTTTT. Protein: CASSPSLDRNTGELFF.

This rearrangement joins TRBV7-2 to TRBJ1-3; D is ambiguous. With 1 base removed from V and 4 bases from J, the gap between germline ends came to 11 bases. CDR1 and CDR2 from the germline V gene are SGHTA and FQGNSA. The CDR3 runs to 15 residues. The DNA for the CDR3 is TGTGCCAGCAGCTTAGGTTCTGCAAGCGGAAACACCATATATTTT. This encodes CASSLGSASGNTIYF.

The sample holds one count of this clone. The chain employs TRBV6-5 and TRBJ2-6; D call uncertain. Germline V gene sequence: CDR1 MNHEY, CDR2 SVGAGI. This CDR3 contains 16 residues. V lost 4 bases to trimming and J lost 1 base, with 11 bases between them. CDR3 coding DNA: TGTGCCAGCAGTTCCCCGAAAGGATCTGGGGCCAACGTCCTGACTTTC. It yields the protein CASSSPKGSGANVLTF.

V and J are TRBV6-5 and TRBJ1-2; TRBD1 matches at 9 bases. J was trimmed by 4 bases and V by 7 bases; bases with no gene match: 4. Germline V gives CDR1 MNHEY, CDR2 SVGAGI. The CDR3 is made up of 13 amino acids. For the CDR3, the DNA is TGTGCCAGCACCCGACAGGGGGGCTATGGCTACACCTTC. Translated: CASTRQGGYGYTF.

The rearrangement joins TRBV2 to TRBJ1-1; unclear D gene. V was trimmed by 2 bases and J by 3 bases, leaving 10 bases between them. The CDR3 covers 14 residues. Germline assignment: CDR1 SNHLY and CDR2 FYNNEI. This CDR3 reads CASSESPKDTEAFF. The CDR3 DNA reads TGTGCCAGCAGTGAAAGCCCGAAGGACACTGAAGCTTTCTTT. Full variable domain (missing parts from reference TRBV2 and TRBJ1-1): EPEVTQTPSHQVTQMGQEVILRCVPISNHLYFYWYRQILGQKVEFLVSFYNNEISEKSEIFDDQFSVERPDGSNFTLKIRSTKLEDSAMYFCASSESPKDTEAFFGQGTRLTVV.

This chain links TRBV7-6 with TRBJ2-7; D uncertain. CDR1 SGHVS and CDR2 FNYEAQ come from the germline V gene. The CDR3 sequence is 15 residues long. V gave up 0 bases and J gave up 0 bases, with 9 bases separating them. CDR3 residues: CASSLAPVSSYEQYF. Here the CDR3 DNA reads TGTGCCAGCAGCTTAGCGCCCGTCAGCTCCTACGAGCAGTACTTC.

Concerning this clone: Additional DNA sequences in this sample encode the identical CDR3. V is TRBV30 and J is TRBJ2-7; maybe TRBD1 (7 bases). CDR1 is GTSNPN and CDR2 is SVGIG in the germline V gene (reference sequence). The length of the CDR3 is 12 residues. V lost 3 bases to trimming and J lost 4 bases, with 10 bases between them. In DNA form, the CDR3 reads TGTGCCTGGAGCGCAGGGGGGTACGAGCAGTACTTC. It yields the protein CAWSAGGYEQYF. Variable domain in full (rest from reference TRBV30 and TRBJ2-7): SQTIHQWPATLVQPVGSPLSLECTVEGTSNPNLYWYRQAAGRGLQLLFYSVGIGQISSEVPQNLSASRPQDRQFILSSKKLLLSDSGFYLCAWSAGGYEQYFGPGTRLTVT.

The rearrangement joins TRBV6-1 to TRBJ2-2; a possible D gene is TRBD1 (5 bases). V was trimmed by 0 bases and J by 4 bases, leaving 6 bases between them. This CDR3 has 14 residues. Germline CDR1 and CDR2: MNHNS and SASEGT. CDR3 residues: CASSEAGATGELFF. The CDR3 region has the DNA TGTGCCAGCAGTGAAGCAGGGGCCACCGGGGAGCTGTTTTTT.

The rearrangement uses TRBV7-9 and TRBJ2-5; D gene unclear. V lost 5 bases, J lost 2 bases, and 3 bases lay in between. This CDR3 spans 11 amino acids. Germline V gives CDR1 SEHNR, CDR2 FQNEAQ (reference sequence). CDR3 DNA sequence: TGTGCCAGCAGCCCACAAGAGACCCAGTACTTC. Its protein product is CASSPQETQYF.

The CDR3 DNA sequence: TGTGCCAGTACGCTCGCCAGGATAAATCAGCCCCAGCATTTT. Its translation is CASTLARINQPQHF. J is TRBJ1-5 and V is TRBV19; D uncertain. V was shortened by 7 bases and J by 4 bases, with 14 bases between the two germline ends. CDR1 is LNHDA and CDR2 is SQIVND in the germline V gene (reference sequence). This CDR3 has 14 amino acids.

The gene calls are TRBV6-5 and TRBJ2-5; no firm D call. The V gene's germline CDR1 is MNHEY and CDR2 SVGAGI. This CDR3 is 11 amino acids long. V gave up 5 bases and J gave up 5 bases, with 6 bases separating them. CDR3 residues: CASSQQETQYF. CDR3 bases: TGTGCCAGCAGTCAGCAGGAGACCCAGTACTTC.

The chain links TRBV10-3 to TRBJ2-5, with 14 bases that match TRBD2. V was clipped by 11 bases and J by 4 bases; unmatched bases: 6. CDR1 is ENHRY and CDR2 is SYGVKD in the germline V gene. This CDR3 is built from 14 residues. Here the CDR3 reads CAVTSGGGPETQYF. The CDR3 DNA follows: TGTGCCGTGACTAGCGGGGGGGGGCCAGAGACCCAGTACTTC.

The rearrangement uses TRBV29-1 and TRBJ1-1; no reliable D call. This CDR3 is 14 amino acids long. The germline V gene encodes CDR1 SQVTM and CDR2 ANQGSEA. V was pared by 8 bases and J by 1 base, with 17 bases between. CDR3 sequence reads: CSSLVGWTNTEAFF. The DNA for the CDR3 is TGCAGCTCCCTCGTCGGGTGGACGAACACTGAAGCTTTCTTT.

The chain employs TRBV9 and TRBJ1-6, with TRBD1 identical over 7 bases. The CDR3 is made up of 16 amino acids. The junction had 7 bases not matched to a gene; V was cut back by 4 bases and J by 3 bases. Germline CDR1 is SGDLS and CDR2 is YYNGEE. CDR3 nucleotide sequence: TGTGCCAGCAGCCCAGGGACAGCTAACTATAATTCACCCCTCCACTTT. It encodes CASSPGTANYNSPLHF.

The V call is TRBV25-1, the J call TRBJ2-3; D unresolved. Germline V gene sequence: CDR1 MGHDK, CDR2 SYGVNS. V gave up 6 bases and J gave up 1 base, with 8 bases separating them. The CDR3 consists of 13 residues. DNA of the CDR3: TGTGCCAGCAGCTACATCGGCACAGATACGCAGTATTTT. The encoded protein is CASSYIGTDTQYF.

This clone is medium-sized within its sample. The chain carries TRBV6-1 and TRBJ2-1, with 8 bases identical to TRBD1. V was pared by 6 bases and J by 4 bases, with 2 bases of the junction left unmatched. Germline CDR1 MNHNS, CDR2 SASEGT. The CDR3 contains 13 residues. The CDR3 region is CASRTGEYNEQFF. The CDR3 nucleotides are TGTGCCAGCAGGACAGGGGAATACAATGAGCAGTTCTTC.

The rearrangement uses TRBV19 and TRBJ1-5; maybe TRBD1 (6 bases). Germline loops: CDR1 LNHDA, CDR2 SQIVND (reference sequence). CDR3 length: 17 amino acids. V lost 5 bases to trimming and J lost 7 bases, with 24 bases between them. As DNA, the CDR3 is TGTGCCAGTAGTTTACACGGGACACCGACCCTGGAGCAGCCCCAGCATTTT. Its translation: CASSLHGTPTLEQPQHF.

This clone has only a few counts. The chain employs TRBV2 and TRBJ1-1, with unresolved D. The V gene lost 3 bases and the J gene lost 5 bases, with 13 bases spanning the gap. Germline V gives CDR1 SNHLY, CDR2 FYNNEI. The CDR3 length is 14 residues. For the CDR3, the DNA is TGTGCCAGCAGTGACGTAGATTCCGCAACTGAAGCTTTCTTT. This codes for CASSDVDSATEAFF.

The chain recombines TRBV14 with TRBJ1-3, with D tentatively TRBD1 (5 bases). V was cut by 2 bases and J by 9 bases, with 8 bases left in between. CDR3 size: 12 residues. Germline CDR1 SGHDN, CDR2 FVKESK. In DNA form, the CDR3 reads TGTGCCAGCAGCCAATTGGGACCCACCATATATTTT. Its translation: CASSQLGPTIYF.

The CDR3 nucleotides read TGTGCCAGCAGCCGCTGGGGGACAGTAATACTGGCTTTCTTT. It encodes CASSRWGTVILAFF. J is TRBJ1-1 and V is TRBV11-1; TRBD1 aligns across 7 bases. CDR3 size: 14 residues. Germline-derived CDR1 and CDR2 are SGHAT and FQDESV (reference sequence). Unmatched junction bases numbered 14, after V lost 5 bases and J lost 11 bases.

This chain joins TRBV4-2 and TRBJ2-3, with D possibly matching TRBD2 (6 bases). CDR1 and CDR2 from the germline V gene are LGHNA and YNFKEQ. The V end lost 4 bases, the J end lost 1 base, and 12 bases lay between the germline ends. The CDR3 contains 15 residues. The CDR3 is CASSRASSGTDTQYF. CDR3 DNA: TGTGCCAGCAGCCGCGCGTCTAGCGGCACAGATACGCAGTATTTT.

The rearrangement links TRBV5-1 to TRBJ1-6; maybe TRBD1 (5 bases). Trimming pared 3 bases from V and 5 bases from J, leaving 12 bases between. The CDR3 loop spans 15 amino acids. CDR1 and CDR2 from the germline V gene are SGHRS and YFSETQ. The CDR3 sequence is CASSSQRGNNSPLHF. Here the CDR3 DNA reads TGCGCCAGCAGCTCCCAGAGGGGAAATAATTCACCCCTCCACTTT.

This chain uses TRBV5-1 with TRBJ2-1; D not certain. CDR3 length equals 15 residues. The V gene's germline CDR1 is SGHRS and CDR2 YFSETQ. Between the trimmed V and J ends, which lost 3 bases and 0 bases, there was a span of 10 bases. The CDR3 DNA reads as TGCGCCAGCAGCTACGGATCGAGCTCCTACAATGAGCAGTTCTTC. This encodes CASSYGSSSYNEQFF.

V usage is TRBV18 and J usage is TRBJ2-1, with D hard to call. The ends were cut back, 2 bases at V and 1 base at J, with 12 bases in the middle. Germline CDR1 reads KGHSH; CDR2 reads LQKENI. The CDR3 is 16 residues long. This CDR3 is CASSPGNAASYNEQFF. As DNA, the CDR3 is TGTGCCAGCTCACCAGGGAACGCAGCATCCTACAATGAGCAGTTCTTC.

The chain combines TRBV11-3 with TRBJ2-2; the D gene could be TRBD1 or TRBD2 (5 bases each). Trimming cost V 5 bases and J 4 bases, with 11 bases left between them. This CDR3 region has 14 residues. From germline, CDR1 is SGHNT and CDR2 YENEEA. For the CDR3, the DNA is TGTGCCAGCAGCCCAATGGGGGTCACCGGGGAGCTGTTTTTT. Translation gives CASSPMGVTGELFF.

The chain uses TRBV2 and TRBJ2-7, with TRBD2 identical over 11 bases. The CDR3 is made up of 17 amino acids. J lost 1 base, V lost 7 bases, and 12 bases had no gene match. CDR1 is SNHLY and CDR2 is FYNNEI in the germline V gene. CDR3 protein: CASTPRLAGGTSYEQYF. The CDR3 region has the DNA TGTGCCAGCACCCCTCGGCTAGCGGGGGGTACTTCCTACGAGCAGTACTTC.